The 18 T cell receptor beta chains in this list originate from one sample, sequenced in a study of OX40 agonist ivuxolimab in advanced cancers. Sequenced by immunoSEQ multiplex PCR; TCRdb stores in-frame clones only, minus some. Seen here are 20,000 to 25,000 clones, approximately 78% observed once, and the top ten hold 1.4%. The sequences come from CD4+ or CD8+ T cells sorted from blood, collected in a trial of the OX40 agonist ivuxolimab. These TCRs come from an adult with an advanced solid tumor such as melanoma, head and neck, liver or kidney cancer.

The genes are TRBV15 and TRBJ2-7; D not resolved. Trimming took 0 bases from V and 9 from J, leaving 12 bases between them. The CDR3 has 13 residues. Germline V CDR1 and CDR2: LNHNV, YYDKDF (reference sequence). Written as DNA, the CDR3 is TGTGCCACCAGCAGAGATCCGCAGATAGGGCAGTACTTC. Translating gives CATSRDPQIGQYF.

V usage is TRBV9 and J usage is TRBJ2-2; TRBD2 aligns across 10 bases. Germline CDR1 is SGDLS and CDR2 is YYNGEE. This CDR3 region has 17 residues. V shed 3 bases and J 0 bases; nucleotides not matched to a gene: 5. CDR3 nucleotide sequence: TGTGCCAGCAGCGAAGCGGGAGGGCCCGCGAACACCGGGGAGCTGTTTTTT. This gives the protein CASSEAGGPANTGELFF.

This chain uses TRBV29-1 with TRBJ1-4, with 9 positions matching TRBD1. Germline values: CDR1 SQVTM, CDR2 ANQGSEA. The CDR3 contains 17 residues. Trimming at V came to 5 bases and at J to 7 bases, leaving 17 bases not matched to a gene. The CDR3 is CSVLIRQRDRALEKLFF. The DNA of the CDR3 is TGCAGCGTTCTTATACGCCAACGGGACAGGGCCCTTGAAAAACTGTTTTTT. Supplemented by reference TRBV29-1 and TRBJ1-4, the full variable domain reads SAVISQKPSRDICQRGTSLTIQCQVDSQVTMMFWYRQQPGQSLTLIATANQGSEATYESGFVIDKFPISRPNLTFSTLTVSNMSPEDSSIYLCSVLIRQRDRALEKLFFGSGTQLSVL.

This clone was seen a single time. The chain couples TRBV28 to TRBJ1-1; D possibly corresponds to TRBD1 (5 bases). The V end lost 6 bases, the J end lost 0 bases, and 11 bases lay between the germline ends. Germline CDR1 is MDHEN and CDR2 is SYDVKM. CDR3 length equals 14 residues. The DNA of the CDR3 is TGTGCCAGCAGATACGGGACGGTGAACACTGAAGCTTTCTTT. Amino acids: CASRYGTVNTEAFF.

The rearrangement joins TRBV10-2 to TRBJ2-5, with D possibly called TRBD1 or TRBD2 (5 bases each). V lost 6 bases to trimming and J lost 3 bases, with 17 bases between them. Germline-derived CDR1 and CDR2 are WSHSY and SAAADI. The CDR3 runs 15 residues. The CDR3 bases are TGCGCCAGCAGACGGGACGCCGGCCCCGAAGAGACCCAGTACTTC. It encodes CASRRDAGPEETQYF.

This clone was detected only once. The V gene is TRBV28, the J gene TRBJ2-1; the D gene is possibly TRBD2 (7 bases). Germline CDR1 and CDR2: MDHEN and SYDVKM. The CDR3 spans 16 residues. Trimming pared 4 bases from V and 8 bases from J, leaving 21 bases between. The CDR3 DNA follows: TGTGCCAGCAGTTCCCCCGGAGGGGGGGATTTCGATGAGCAGTTCTTC. Translated: CASSSPGGGDFDEQFF.

V is TRBV4-1 and J is TRBJ2-5; 8 bases are a match to TRBD1. Germline V gene sequence: CDR1 MGHRA, CDR2 YSYEKL. The CDR3 extends over 15 amino acids. With 2 bases clipped from V and 3 bases from J, the junction kept 5 bases outside the gene matches. In DNA form, the CDR3 reads TGCGCCAGCAGCCAACACCCGACAGGGGAAGAGACCCAGTACTTC. Protein product: CASSQHPTGEETQYF.

The V and J genes are TRBV10-3 and TRBJ2-5, with TRBD1 identical over 7 bases. V shed 6 bases, J shed 1 base, and the junction held 2 bases outside the gene matches. Germline CDR1 is ENHRY and CDR2 is SYGVKD. The CDR3 is 13 residues long. DNA for the CDR3: TGTGCCATCAGAGGGACAGTCCAAGAGACCCAGTACTTC. It encodes CAIRGTVQETQYF.

This clone came up a few times. The rearrangement uses TRBV6-5 and TRBJ2-7, with TRBD1 as a possible D gene (5 bases). CDR1 and CDR2 (germline): MNHEY, SVGAGI. V was shortened by 7 bases and J by 3 bases, with 19 bases between the two germline ends. There are 15 residues in the CDR3. The CDR3 here is CASTPSRGALYEQYF. For the CDR3, the DNA is TGTGCCAGCACACCTTCAAGGGGCGCACTCTACGAGCAGTACTTC.

This clone was detected a few times. This chain joins TRBV5-6 and TRBJ1-2; D unclear. V was pared by 7 bases and J by 2 bases, with 12 bases between. This CDR3 comprises 13 residues. The germline V gene encodes CDR1 SGHDT and CDR2 YYEEEE. CDR3 sequence: CASGGLPNYGYTF. CDR3 nucleotides: TGTGCCAGCGGCGGCCTCCCGAACTATGGCTACACCTTC.

This chain uses TRBV7-2 with TRBJ1-1, with unresolved D. The CDR3 covers 15 residues. V was trimmed by 1 base and J by 1 base, leaving 10 bases between them. In germline, CDR1 is SGHTA, CDR2 FQGNSA. DNA of the CDR3: TGTGCCAGCAGCTTAGTGAAGGACGGGAACACTGAAGCTTTCTTT. Translation gives CASSLVKDGNTEAFF.

This clone was seen just once. The chain joins TRBV5-6 to TRBJ2-2; D gene unclear. This CDR3 spans 13 amino acids. The germline V gene encodes CDR1 SGHDT and CDR2 YYEEEE. Trimming shortened V by 0 bases and J by 9 bases, and 9 bases separated the two germline ends. The CDR3: CASSLVTNRELFF. The CDR3 nucleotides read TGTGCCAGCAGCTTGGTCACGAACCGGGAGCTGTTTTTT.

The chain couples TRBV29-1 to TRBJ2-6; the D gene is possibly TRBD1 (6 bases). Germline assignment: CDR1 SQVTM and CDR2 ANQGSEA. Trimming shortened V by 3 bases and J by 0 bases, and 6 bases separated the two germline ends. The CDR3 loop spans 14 amino acids. The CDR3: CSVEGASGANVLTF. The CDR3 DNA follows: TGCAGCGTTGAGGGGGCCTCTGGGGCCAACGTCCTGACTTTC.

The chain links TRBV7-3 to TRBJ2-1; D uncertain. This CDR3 has 14 residues. The V end lost 1 base, the J end lost 9 bases, and 13 bases lay between the germline ends. In germline, CDR1 is SGHTA, CDR2 FQGTGA. The CDR3 nucleotides read TGTGCCAGCAGCTTAAGGCTGGAGCAAAGTGAGCAGTTCTTC. It is translated as CASSLRLEQSEQFF.

The chain has TRBV4-1 and TRBJ2-7; 7 positions agree with TRBD1. The CDR3 has 15 residues. The V and J ends lost 0 bases and 7 bases, in that order; junction bases with no gene match: 9. Germline lookup yields CDR1 MGHRA and CDR2 YSYEKL. CDR3 DNA sequence: TGCGCCAGCAGCCAAGAAGGGTACAGGGGCGGTGAGCAGTACTTC. It codes for CASSQEGYRGGEQYF.

J is TRBJ2-1 and V is TRBV6-1; either TRBD1 or TRBD2 may fit D (6 bases each). The germline CDR1 and CDR2 sequences are MNHNS and SASEGT. The CDR3 has 12 residues. V was shortened by 5 bases and J by 15 bases, with 17 bases between the two germline ends. CDR3 sequence (DNA): TGTGCCAGCAGTTCTAACCAGGAGGGGGGGTTCTTC. Its protein is CASSSNQEGGFF.

This chain joins TRBV5-6 and TRBJ1-6; TRBD1 matches 7 bases. The CDR3 sequence is 14 residues long. Unmatched junction bases numbered 8, after V lost 4 bases and J lost 10 bases. Looked up from germline, CDR1 is SGHDT and CDR2 is YYEEEE. Written as DNA, the CDR3 is TGTGCCAGCAGCGCGACAGGGCTTTACTCACCCCTCCACTTT. Translating it yields CASSATGLYSPLHF.

The chain links TRBV4-1 to TRBJ1-4; no clear D. The CDR3 consists of 14 residues. V was pared by 4 bases and J by 7 bases, with 13 bases between. Germline-derived CDR1 and CDR2 are MGHRA and YSYEKL. The CDR3 reads CASSLARLSEKLFF. Written as DNA, the CDR3 is TGCGCCAGCAGCCTCGCCCGATTGAGTGAAAAACTGTTTTTT.